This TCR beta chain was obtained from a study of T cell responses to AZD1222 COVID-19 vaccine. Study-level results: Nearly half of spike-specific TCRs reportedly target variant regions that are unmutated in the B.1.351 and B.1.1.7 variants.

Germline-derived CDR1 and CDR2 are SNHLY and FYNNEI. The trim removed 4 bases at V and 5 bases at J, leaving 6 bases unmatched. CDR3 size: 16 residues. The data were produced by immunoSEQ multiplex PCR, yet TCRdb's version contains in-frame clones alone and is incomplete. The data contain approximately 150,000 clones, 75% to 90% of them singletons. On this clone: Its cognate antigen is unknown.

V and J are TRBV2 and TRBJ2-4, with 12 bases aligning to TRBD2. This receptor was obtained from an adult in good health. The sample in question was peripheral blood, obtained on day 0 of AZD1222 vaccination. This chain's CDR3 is CASSVTSGSGENIQYF. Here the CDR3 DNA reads TGTGCCAGCAGTGTGACTAGCGGGAGCGGGGAAAACATTCAGTACTTC.